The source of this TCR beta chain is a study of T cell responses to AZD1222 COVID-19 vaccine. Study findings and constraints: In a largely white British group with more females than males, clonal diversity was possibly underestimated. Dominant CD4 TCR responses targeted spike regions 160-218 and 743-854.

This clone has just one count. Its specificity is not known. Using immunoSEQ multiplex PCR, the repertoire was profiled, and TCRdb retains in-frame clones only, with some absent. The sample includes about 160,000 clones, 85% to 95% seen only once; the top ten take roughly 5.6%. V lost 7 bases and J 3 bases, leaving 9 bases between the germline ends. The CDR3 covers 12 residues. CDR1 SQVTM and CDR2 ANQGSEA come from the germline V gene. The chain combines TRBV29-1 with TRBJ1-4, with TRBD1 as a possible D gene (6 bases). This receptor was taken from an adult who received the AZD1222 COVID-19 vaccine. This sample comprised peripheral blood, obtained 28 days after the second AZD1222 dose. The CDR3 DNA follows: TGCAGCGGGGGGGCGGCTAATGAAAAACTGTTTTTT. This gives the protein CSGGAANEKLFF.